A single sample is the source of the 8 T cell receptor beta chains below, sequenced in a study of beta chain features in type 1 diabetes. Expressed TCRB transcripts were sequenced because the entire RNA isolate underwent reverse transcription. The data were produced by immunoSEQ multiplex PCR, yet TCRdb's version contains in-frame clones alone and is incomplete. The sample gives under 450,000 clones, over 13% of which show up once; approximately 0.02% is in the top ten. Sequencing was carried out using naive CD4+ T cells from blood. The receptor set was obtained from a woman aged 18-29 years in good health.

The J gene is TRBJ2-2, the V gene TRBV7-9, with 7 bases identical to TRBD1. With 6 bases clipped from V and 5 bases from J, the junction kept 6 bases outside the gene matches. Germline V gives CDR1 SEHNR, CDR2 FQNEAQ (reference sequence). CDR3 length: 14 residues. For the CDR3, the DNA is TGTGCCAGCAGAATTCAACAGGGGACCGGGGAGCTGTTTTTT. Amino acids: CASRIQQGTGELFF.

The genes are TRBV2 and TRBJ2-7; 7 nucleotides match TRBD2. The CDR3 spans 14 residues. In germline, CDR1 is SNHLY, CDR2 FYNNEI. V was pared by 6 bases and J by 4 bases, with 9 bases of the junction left unmatched. The CDR3 protein is CASRAGLESYEQYF. The CDR3 DNA reads TGTGCCAGCAGAGCTGGACTAGAAAGTTACGAGCAGTACTTC.

V usage is TRBV5-1 and J usage is TRBJ1-5, with D perhaps TRBD1 (6 bases). Germline CDR1 and CDR2: SGHRS and YFSETQ. There are 16 residues in the CDR3. V lost 4 bases to trimming and J lost 0 bases, with 14 bases between them. This chain's CDR3 is CASSQNPGDSNQPQHF. The CDR3 DNA sequence: TGCGCCAGCAGCCAGAACCCAGGGGATAGCAATCAGCCCCAGCATTTT.

The chain combines TRBV20-1 with TRBJ1-1, with 7 bases that match TRBD1. Trimming removed 6 bases from V and 7 bases from J; junction bases left unmatched: 5. The CDR3 is 11 residues long. Germline CDR1 and CDR2: DFQATT and SNEGSKA (reference sequence). CDR3 region: CSALRQGEAFF. In DNA form, the CDR3 reads TGCAGTGCCCTTCGACAGGGTGAAGCTTTCTTT.

The chain is built from TRBV2 and TRBJ1-2, with D unresolved. The CDR3 has 13 amino acids. Germline V CDR1 and CDR2: SNHLY, FYNNEI. V lost 3 bases and J 8 bases, leaving 13 bases between the germline ends. The CDR3 sequence is CASSERGPSGYTF. CDR3 DNA: TGTGCCAGCAGTGAGCGGGGTCCATCCGGCTACACCTTC.

In its sample, this clone was seen a few times. The gene calls are TRBV28 and TRBJ2-7, with D tentatively TRBD2 (5 bases). CDR3 length: 13 amino acids. CDR1 is MDHEN and CDR2 is SYDVKM in the germline V gene. Deletions cut 6 bases from V and 8 bases from J, with 17 bases between. The CDR3 spells CASSPSSSGKQYF. CDR3 DNA: TGTGCCAGCAGCCCATCTTCCTCCGGGAAGCAGTACTTC.

The V call is TRBV7-9, the J call TRBJ1-1; a possible D gene is TRBD1 (6 bases). Germline loops: CDR1 SEHNR, CDR2 FQNEAQ (reference sequence). The CDR3 is 16 amino acids. Trimming left V 4 bases short and J 4 bases short, with 19 bases between. CDR3 residues: CASSWDGGPQGTEAFF. The CDR3 DNA sequence: TGTGCCAGCAGCTGGGACGGGGGGCCCCAGGGCACTGAAGCTTTCTTT. The full variable domain, with the rest looked up from reference TRBV7-9 and TRBJ1-1, is DTGVSQNPRHKITKRGQNVTFRCDPISEHNRLYWYRQTLGQGPEFLTYFQNEAQLEKSRLLSDRFSAERPKGSFSTLEIQRTEQGDSAMYLCASSWDGGPQGTEAFFGQGTRLTVV.

This clone has just a few counts. V gene TRBV5-1 combines with J gene TRBJ1-2, with D perhaps matching TRBD1 (6 bases). The CDR3 extends over 13 amino acids. The V and J ends lost 5 bases and 0 bases respectively, with 8 bases between them. Germline CDR1 reads SGHRS; CDR2 reads YFSETQ. The CDR3 DNA reads as TGCGCCAGCAGTGGGACATCTAACTATGGCTACACCTTC. It codes for CASSGTSNYGYTF.